Listed here are 23 T cell receptor beta chains from one sample, sequenced in a study of shared clonotypes between healthy human individuals. The method was immunoSEQ multiplex PCR; TCRdb's version includes in-frame clones alone and lacks a portion of them. The data show 2 million to 2.5 million clones, with roughly 95% seen just once and 0.1% to 0.15% held by the top ten. Sequencing was performed on naive CD4+ T cells sorted from blood. Documented subset: CD45RA+ positively selected. The receptors derive from a man between 18 and 35 years old in good health.

Only one count was recorded for this clone. The gene calls are TRBV5-1 and TRBJ1-4; 7 bases fit TRBD1. Trimming removed 0 bases from V and 1 base from J; junction bases left unmatched: 3. The CDR3 length is 16 residues. The germline CDR1 and CDR2 sequences are SGHRS and YFSETQ. The CDR3 spells CASSLAGDRTNEKLFF. CDR3 nucleotides: TGCGCCAGCAGCTTGGCCGGGGACAGAACTAATGAAAAACTGTTTTTT.

The rearrangement joins TRBV10-3 to TRBJ2-1, with D perhaps matching TRBD1 or TRBD2 (6 bases each). Trimming took off 0 bases at V and 3 bases at J, with 9 bases between the two ends. The CDR3 consists of 15 residues. Per the germline V gene, CDR1 is ENHRY and CDR2 is SYGVKD. The CDR3, as DNA: TGTGCCATCAGTGAGTCCGGGGGACACTACAATGAGCAGTTCTTC. Translating it yields CAISESGGHYNEQFF.

The gene calls are TRBV5-8 and TRBJ1-4; D is possibly TRBD1 (5 bases). The CDR3 has 17 amino acids. The germline V gene encodes CDR1 SGHTS and CDR2 YDEGEE. V was clipped by 4 bases and J by 3 bases, with 19 bases between them. The CDR3 DNA reads TGTGCCAGCAGCCTCCGGAAGGCTCGCAGGGCTAATGAAAAACTGTTTTTT. Amino acids: CASSLRKARRANEKLFF.

The chain is built from TRBV20-1 and TRBJ2-3, with D hard to call. Germline values: CDR1 DFQATT, CDR2 SNEGSKA (reference sequence). CDR3 length: 11 amino acids. V was shortened by 3 bases and J by 6 bases, with 7 bases between the two germline ends. Written as DNA, the CDR3 is TGCAGTGCTAGTCACATGGATACGCAGTATTTT. Translating it yields CSASHMDTQYF.

The V gene is TRBV4-1, the J gene TRBJ1-5, with 7 bases identical to TRBD1. The V and J ends lost 1 base and 6 bases, in that order; junction bases with no gene match: 9. Germline V gene data show CDR1 as MGHRA and CDR2 as YSYEKL. This CDR3 has 16 residues. For the CDR3, the DNA is TGCGCCAGCAGCCAAGGGTCGACAGGGTTTTTTCAGCCCCAGCATTTT. It specifies CASSQGSTGFFQPQHF.

The chain uses TRBV18 and TRBJ2-7; D ambiguous. V lost 1 base to trimming and J lost 5 bases, with 9 bases between them. Germline CDR1 KGHSH, CDR2 LQKENI. The CDR3 contains 13 residues. CDR3: CASSPRAEHEQYF. CDR3 nucleotides: TGTGCCAGCTCACCACGGGCGGAGCACGAGCAGTACTTC.

This clone was found once. The sample contains more than one DNA sequence encoding this CDR3. This rearrangement joins TRBV30 to TRBJ1-2; D gene uncertain. Trimming took 3 bases from V and 4 from J, leaving 6 bases between them. CDR3 size: 11 residues. Germline CDR1 GTSNPN, CDR2 SVGIG (reference sequence). In DNA, the CDR3 is TGTGCCTGGAGCGCTGGCTATGGCTACACCTTC. This codes for CAWSAGYGYTF.

This clone was recorded once. The chain carries TRBV9 and TRBJ2-7; 14 bases fit TRBD2. The ends lost 4 bases at V and 4 bases at J; junction bases unmatched: 7. CDR1 is SGDLS and CDR2 is YYNGEE in the germline V gene. The CDR3 covers 16 residues. CDR3 in DNA: TGTGCCAGCAGCCCTTCGGGGACTAGCGGGAGTTACGAGCAGTACTTC. This sequence encodes CASSPSGTSGSYEQYF.

The V call is TRBV11-2, the J call TRBJ2-1; maybe TRBD2 (5 bases). The CDR3 sequence is 13 residues long. Trimming cost V 5 bases and J 9 bases, with 14 bases left between them. Germline-derived CDR1 and CDR2 are SGHAT and FQNNGV. The CDR3: CASSQTRLGEQFF. For the CDR3, the DNA is TGTGCCAGCAGCCAAACTAGGCTGGGTGAGCAGTTCTTC. The variable domain in full, completed from reference TRBV11-2 and TRBJ2-1, reads EAGVAQSPRYKIIEKRQSVAFWCNPISGHATLYWYQQILGQGPKLLIQFQNNGVVDDSQLPKDRFSAERLKGVDSTLKIQPAKLEDSAVYLCASSQTRLGEQFFGPGTRLTVL.

J is TRBJ2-3 and V is TRBV4-1; TRBD2 is a possible D gene (6 bases). The CDR3 is 19 residues long. Germline assignment: CDR1 MGHRA and CDR2 YSYEKL. Trimming cost V 1 base and J 3 bases, with 23 bases left between them. In DNA form, the CDR3 reads TGCGCCAGCAGCCAAGTAAAGGTGGGGGGAAGGGAGAGTACAGATACGCAGTATTTT. Translating it yields CASSQVKVGGRESTDTQYF.

This clone came up many times. J is TRBJ2-7 and V is TRBV5-4, with 8 bases aligning to TRBD1. The germline CDR1 and CDR2 sequences are SGHNT and YYREEE (reference sequence). Trimming removed 1 base from V and 7 bases from J; junction bases left unmatched: 7. The CDR3 extends over 14 amino acids. CDR3 nucleotides: TGTGCCAGCAGCTTGCCAGGGGGCGCGACTGAGCAGTACTTC. Protein sequence: CASSLPGGATEQYF.

This chain connects TRBV10-3 to TRBJ2-7; D tentatively fits TRBD1 or TRBD2 (6 bases each). Trimming stripped 8 bases from V and 3 bases from J, with 17 bases between. Per germline, CDR1 ENHRY and CDR2 SYGVKD. The CDR3 length is 14 residues. Written as DNA, the CDR3 is TGTGCCATCGGGCGGGACATTCAAGTCTACGAGCAGTACTTC. Protein product: CAIGRDIQVYEQYF.

V is TRBV19 and J is TRBJ2-5, with 7 bases matching TRBD2. This CDR3 region has 14 residues. From germline, CDR1 is LNHDA and CDR2 SQIVND (reference sequence). The trim removed 4 bases at V and 2 bases at J, leaving 4 bases unmatched. The CDR3 here is CASSTSAGQETQYF. CDR3 coding DNA: TGTGCCAGTAGTACCTCAGCGGGGCAAGAGACCCAGTACTTC.

The gene calls are TRBV2 and TRBJ1-3; the D gene is possibly TRBD1 (5 bases). V was cut by 7 bases and J by 0 bases, with 16 bases left in between. Germline CDR1 is SNHLY and CDR2 is FYNNEI. This CDR3 has 16 amino acids. CDR3 DNA sequence: TGTGCCAGCAAGTCCCCTTTGGGGGACTCTGGAAACACCATATATTTT. Its protein product is CASKSPLGDSGNTIYF.

Concerning this clone: Germline and junction disagree at one end, which may indicate a read error. This chain's CDR3 is CASSLGLEEETQYF. The CDR3 nucleotides are TGTGCCAGCAGTTTAGGACTGGAGGAAGAGACCCAGTACTTC. The chain joins TRBV7-6 to TRBJ2-5; a possible D gene is TRBD2 (5 bases). The CDR3 has 14 residues. Germline V gene sequence: CDR1 SGHVS, CDR2 FNYEAQ.

The chain uses TRBV6-1 and TRBJ1-2; D is undetermined. Trimming took 7 bases from V and 3 from J, leaving 18 bases between them. The CDR3 has 15 residues. Germline CDR1 reads MNHNS; CDR2 reads SASEGT. The chain's CDR3 is CASTPGPAPYYGYTF. The DNA of the CDR3 is TGTGCCAGCACGCCAGGCCCCGCTCCTTACTATGGCTACACCTTC.

This clone was detected ten times or more. The chain uses TRBV11-3 and TRBJ2-3; TRBD2 agrees at 10 bases. Germline V gene sequence: CDR1 SGHNT, CDR2 YENEEA. V trimming: 3 bases; J trimming: 3 bases; junction bases outside the gene matches: 3. This CDR3 has 15 amino acids. The CDR3 coding sequence is TGTGCCAGCAGCTTTGGAGCGGGAGGGACAGATACGCAGTATTTT. Amino acid sequence: CASSFGAGGTDTQYF.

The rearrangement uses TRBV5-6 and TRBJ1-2, with a possible D match to TRBD1 (6 bases). V lost 4 bases to trimming and J lost 5 bases, with 18 bases between them. The germline CDR1 and CDR2 sequences are SGHDT and YYEEEE. The CDR3 is 15 residues long. The CDR3 nucleotides are TGTGCCAGCAGCCCCACCCCGGGGGGCCAGTATGGCTACACCTTC. The encoded protein is CASSPTPGGQYGYTF.

This chain links TRBV25-1 with TRBJ1-6; D uncertain. Germline assignment: CDR1 MGHDK and CDR2 SYGVNS. V was shortened by 6 bases and J by 5 bases, with 8 bases between the two germline ends. CDR3 length: 13 amino acids. CDR3 amino acids: CASRTWDNSPLHF. CDR3 bases: TGTGCCAGCAGGACATGGGATAATTCACCCCTCCACTTT.

The V and J genes are TRBV6-5 and TRBJ2-7, with 10 nucleotides matching TRBD1. V shed 7 bases, J shed 6 bases, and the junction held 9 bases outside the gene matches. CDR1 and CDR2 from the germline V gene are MNHEY and SVGAGI. This CDR3 region has 14 residues. CDR3 nucleotide sequence: TGTGCCAGCACCGCTTCGACAGGGGGCAGCGAGCAGTACTTC. Translation gives CASTASTGGSEQYF.

The CDR3 spells CASSTQTGGPYGYTF. The CDR3 DNA sequence: TGCGCCAGCAGCACACAGACAGGCGGCCCCTATGGCTACACCTTC. The V call is TRBV5-1, the J call TRBJ1-2, with TRBD1 as a possible D gene (6 bases). The germline V gene has CDR1 SGHRS and CDR2 YFSETQ. This CDR3 has 15 residues. V lost 4 bases to trimming and J lost 4 bases, with 17 bases between them.

The chain joins TRBV10-3 to TRBJ2-7, with 8 bases that match TRBD2. Germline values: CDR1 ENHRY, CDR2 SYGVKD. V lost 8 bases to trimming and J lost 3 bases; unmatched junction nucleotides: 9. The CDR3 runs 14 residues. The CDR3 DNA is TGTGCCATCTCGGCGGGAGGAGGGGACTACGAGCAGTACTTC. The encoded protein is CAISAGGGDYEQYF.

The V call is TRBV6-1, the J call TRBJ2-6; 12 bases match TRBD1. Trimming took 5 bases from V and 3 from J; bases not matched to a gene: 5. Germline V lookup: CDR1 MNHNS, CDR2 SASEGT. The CDR3 is 17 amino acids. CDR3 nucleotide sequence: TGTGCCAGCAGTCAAGGGACAGGGGGCGTTGGGGCCAACGTCCTGACTTTC. It translates to CASSQGTGGVGANVLTF.